Included here is one T cell receptor beta chain sequence, with context. The target antigen is unknown. The CDR3 loop spans 14 amino acids. Germline V CDR1 and CDR2: MDHEN, SYDVKM. The ends lost 2 bases at V and 6 bases at J; junction bases unmatched: 5. This specimen comes from a study of CD4+ T cells in melanoma. Study-level points and caveats: Neoantigen-specific CD4+ T cells in melanoma reportedly had diverse differentiation states. A reported correlation linked neoantigen-specific CD4+ T cells to CD8+, macrophage and B cell function.

Produced via immunoSEQ multiplex PCR; TCRdb's table is partial and in-frame only. This table holds over 100,000 clones, 92% found once. The rearrangement uses TRBV28 and TRBJ2-7, with 9 bases that match TRBD2. The sample was peripheral blood. The receptor was derived from a human donor with melanoma. CDR3 nucleotides: TGTGCCAGCAGTTTACCCCTAGCGGGACGCGAGCAGTACTTC. Its translation is CASSLPLAGREQYF.